Listed below are T cell receptor beta chains from one sample, sequenced in a study of blood T cell repertoires in COVID-19. Clones were read by immunoSEQ multiplex PCR, and TCRdb kept only the in-frame ones, dropping some. The table shows 250,000 or so clones, with 83% occurring only once. The sequencing input was peripheral blood. The receptor set was obtained from a human donor in a cohort sampled during active COVID-19. The CDR3 runs from the conserved cysteine through the conserved F or W. A D gene is named only where the DNA matches it firmly. Clone size is stated in some rows and not others, as once, few, many or a class when expanded.

j_gene | v_gene | d_gene | abundance | CDR3nt | CDR3aa
TRBJ2-5 | TRBV14 | NA | NA | TGTGCCAGCAGCCAAACAGGGTTGGCGACCCAGTACTTC | CASSQTGLATQYF
TRBJ1-4 | TRBV19 | NA | NA | TGTGCCAGTAGCCGCTCGGACACCACGGGCGAAAAACTGTTTTTT | CASSRSDTTGEKLFF
TRBJ1-5 | TRBV12-2 | NA | NA | TGTGCAAGTCGCTGGGCCGGTTGGACAGGGGCCCAGCCCCAGCATTTT | CASRWAGWTGAQPQHF
TRBJ2-7 | TRBV11-2 | TRBD2 | NA | TGTGCCAGCAAGGGAGGGCAGTCCCCTACTTACGAGCAGTACTTC | CASKGGQSPTYEQYF
TRBJ2-7 | TRBV3-1/TRBV3-2 | NA | NA | TGTGCCAGCAGCCAAGGAGCGGGCAACTACGAGCAGTACTTC | CASSQGAGNYEQYF
TRBJ1-3 | TRBV5-4 | NA | NA | TGTGCCAGCAGCTTTGGACAGACTGGAAACACCATATATTTT | CASSFGQTGNTIYF
TRBJ1-4 | TRBV7-9 | NA | few | TGTGCCAGCAGCTTAGAACAGTATAATGAAAAACTGTTTTTT | CASSLEQYNEKLFF
TRBJ2-7 | TRBV6-1 | TRBD1 | NA | TGTGCCAGCAGTGAAGGGACAGGGTTTTACGAGCAGTACTTC | CASSEGTGFYEQYF
TRBJ2-7 | TRBV3-1/TRBV3-2 | TRBD2 | once | TGTGCCAGCAGCGGGGGGACTAGCGGGAGCTACGAGCAGTACTTC | CASSGGTSGSYEQYF
TRBJ1-4 | TRBV5-1 | NA | once | TGCGCCAGCAGCTTGGGTCAAGGGAGAGAAAAACTGTTTTTT | CASSLGQGREKLFF
TRBJ1-1 | TRBV7-2 | TRBD1 | NA | TGTGCCAGCAGCTTCACAGGGGACACTGAAGCTTTCTTT | CASSFTGDTEAFF
TRBJ1-5 | TRBV7-2 | NA | few | TGTGCCAGCAGCTTAACGATCGGGCAGCCCCAGCATTTT | CASSLTIGQPQHF
TRBJ2-2 | TRBV10-3 | TRBD1 | NA | TGTGCCATCAGCCAGGACAGGGGGCGGTCCGGGGAGCTGTTTTTT | CAISQDRGRSGELFF
TRBJ2-3 | TRBV4-2 | NA | NA | TGTGCCAGCAGCCAAGGGGAGCGCTTCACAGATACGCAGTATTTT | CASSQGERFTDTQYF